The T cell receptor (beta chain) under discussion was sequenced for a study of blood T cell repertoires in COVID-19. Study background: The analysed material was cDNA or gDNA that came from T cells, B-cell-depleted T cells, or PBMCs.

Germline V gene lookup returns CDR1 MNHEY and CDR2 SVGAGI. This CDR3 contains 13 residues. The V and J ends lost 11 bases and 3 bases respectively, with 17 bases between them. Data came from immunoSEQ multiplex PCR; TCRdb stores just in-frame clones and leaves some out. The table has 60,000 or so clones, about 90% seen once; the top ten hold around 8.3%. The genes are TRBV6-5 and TRBJ2-7, with a tentative D call TRBD2 (7 bases). The receptor's source is a human donor with active COVID-19. The donor label of this sample is uncertain. The material sequenced was peripheral blood. This CDR3 is CAGRGGVRYEQYF. The CDR3 region has the DNA TGTGCCGGGAGAGGGGGGGTTCGCTACGAGCAGTACTTC.